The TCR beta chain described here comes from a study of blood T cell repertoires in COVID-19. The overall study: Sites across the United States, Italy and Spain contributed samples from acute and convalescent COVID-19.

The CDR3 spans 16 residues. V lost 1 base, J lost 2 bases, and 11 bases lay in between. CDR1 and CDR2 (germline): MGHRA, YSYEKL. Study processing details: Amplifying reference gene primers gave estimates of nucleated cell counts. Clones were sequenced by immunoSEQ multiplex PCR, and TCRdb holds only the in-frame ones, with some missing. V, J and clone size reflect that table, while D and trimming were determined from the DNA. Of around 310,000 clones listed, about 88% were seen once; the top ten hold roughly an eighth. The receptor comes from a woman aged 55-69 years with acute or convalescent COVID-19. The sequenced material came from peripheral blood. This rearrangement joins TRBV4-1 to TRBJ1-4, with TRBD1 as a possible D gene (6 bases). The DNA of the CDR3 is TGCGCCAGCAGCCAAGTCGGGGGGCCGACTAATGAAAAACTGTTTTTT. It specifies CASSQVGGPTNEKLFF.